Listed below are T cell receptor beta chains from one sample, sequenced in a study of naive CD8 T cells in extremely preterm neonates. TCRdb's table, derived via immunoSEQ multiplex PCR, lists solely in-frame clones and lacks some. The repertoire includes about 8,000 clones, 95% to 98% of them detected once, and less than 0.4% sits in the top ten. The sample was naive CD8+ T cells from cord blood. The receptors shown here come from a newborn in good health. Each CDR3 is given with its conserved first and last residue. The D gene is left open where the match is weak. Clone size, where shown, is once, few, many, or a class for clones that have expanded.

d_call: TRBD1
v_call: TRBV30
clone_size: NA
j_call: TRBJ1-2
cdr3_nt: TGTGCCTGGACAGGGGGCTATGGCTACACCTTC
cdr3_aa: CAWTGGYGYTF

d_call: TRBD1
v_call: TRBV4-1
clone_size: NA
j_call: TRBJ1-5
cdr3_nt: TGCGCCAGCAGCCACGACAGGGGCAGAGGTCAGCCCCAGCATTTT
cdr3_aa: CASSHDRGRGQPQHF

d_call: NA
v_call: TRBV19
clone_size: NA
j_call: TRBJ1-5
cdr3_nt: TGTGCCAGTAGTAGCGGACAGTCCTATAGCAATCAGCCCCAGCATTTT
cdr3_aa: CASSSGQSYSNQPQHF

d_call: TRBD2
v_call: TRBV19
clone_size: NA
j_call: TRBJ2-1
cdr3_nt: TGTGCCAGTGGGGCGGCGCTTACTAGCGGGTACAATGAGCAGTTCTTC
cdr3_aa: CASGAALTSGYNEQFF

d_call: TRBD2
v_call: TRBV5-6
clone_size: once
j_call: TRBJ2-3
cdr3_nt: TGTGCCAGCACCGGGGGGGCGAGAACAGATACGCAGTATTTT
cdr3_aa: CASTGGARTDTQYF

d_call: TRBD1
v_call: TRBV5-4
clone_size: NA
j_call: TRBJ2-7
cdr3_nt: TGTGCCAGCAGCTTGGGGACAGGGGGCTATTCCCCTCCCTACGAGCAGTACTTC
cdr3_aa: CASSLGTGGYSPPYEQYF

d_call: TRBD1
v_call: TRBV7-3
clone_size: NA
j_call: TRBJ2-2
cdr3_nt: TGTGCCAGCAGTTTGACAGGGGCCGGGGAGCTGTTTTTT
cdr3_aa: CASSLTGAGELFF

d_call: TRBD2
v_call: TRBV30
clone_size: NA
j_call: TRBJ2-5
cdr3_nt: TGTGCCTGGAGTGCGAGCGGGGGGGCTGGGGAGACCCAGTACTTC
cdr3_aa: CAWSASGGAGETQYF

d_call: NA
v_call: TRBV4-2
clone_size: NA
j_call: TRBJ2-7
cdr3_nt: TGTGCCAGCAGTAAAGGGACTTCCTACGAGCAGTACTTC
cdr3_aa: CASSKGTSYEQYF

d_call: TRBD1
v_call: TRBV19
clone_size: NA
j_call: TRBJ2-1
cdr3_nt: TGTGCCAGTAGCGCGACAGGGAACAATGAGCAGTTCTTC
cdr3_aa: CASSATGNNEQFF

d_call: TRBD2
v_call: TRBV7-3
clone_size: NA
j_call: TRBJ2-7
cdr3_nt: TGTGCCAGCAGCTCAAACGGCGGGGGGGACGAGCAGTACTTC
cdr3_aa: CASSSNGGGDEQYF

d_call: TRBD2
v_call: TRBV13
clone_size: NA
j_call: TRBJ2-1
cdr3_nt: TGTGCCAGCAGCCGGGGACTAGCGGGTAATGAGCAGTTCTTC
cdr3_aa: CASSRGLAGNEQFF

d_call: NA
v_call: TRBV6-6
clone_size: NA
j_call: TRBJ2-3
cdr3_nt: TGTGCCAGCAGTTACAAAGAGCTGCCCCGCACAGATACGCAGTATTTT
cdr3_aa: CASSYKELPRTDTQYF

d_call: TRBD2
v_call: TRBV27
clone_size: NA
j_call: TRBJ2-1
cdr3_nt: TGTGCCAGCAGTTTATCGAGCGGGGCCTACAATGAGCAGTTCTTC
cdr3_aa: CASSLSSGAYNEQFF

d_call: TRBD2
v_call: TRBV7-8
clone_size: NA
j_call: TRBJ2-3
cdr3_nt: TGTGCCAGCAGCCTACCGGGACTAGAAGATACGCAGTATTTT
cdr3_aa: CASSLPGLEDTQYF

d_call: NA
v_call: TRBV10-3
clone_size: NA
j_call: TRBJ1-5
cdr3_nt: TGTGCCATCAGTGAAATGGGTAAGGGGTCCCAGCATTTT
cdr3_aa: CAISEMGKGSQHF

d_call: NA
v_call: TRBV5-1
clone_size: NA
j_call: TRBJ2-7
cdr3_nt: TGCGCCAGCAGGGGGAGCTCCTACGAGCAGTACTTC
cdr3_aa: CASRGSSYEQYF

d_call: TRBD1
v_call: TRBV6-5
clone_size: NA
j_call: TRBJ1-4
cdr3_nt: TGTGCCAGCAGGCCAGGGGGCGGGGATGAAAAACTGTTTTTT
cdr3_aa: CASRPGGGDEKLFF

d_call: NA
v_call: TRBV5-8
clone_size: NA
j_call: TRBJ1-4
cdr3_nt: TGTGCCAGCAGCGCCGACAGGTCTTATGAAAAACTGTTTTTT
cdr3_aa: CASSADRSYEKLFF

d_call: NA
v_call: TRBV6-9
clone_size: NA
j_call: TRBJ1-1
cdr3_nt: TGTGCCAGCAGTTACAGGCCGAACACTGAAGCTTTCTTT
cdr3_aa: CASSYRPNTEAFF

d_call: TRBD2
v_call: TRBV9
clone_size: NA
j_call: TRBJ2-1
cdr3_nt: TGTGCCAGCAGCGTAACTAGCGGGGGGGCGGATGAGCAGTTCTTC
cdr3_aa: CASSVTSGGADEQFF

d_call: NA
v_call: TRBV7-9
clone_size: NA
j_call: TRBJ1-3
cdr3_nt: TGTGCCAGCAGCTCCCCCAGACAGGTCAGCTCTGGAAACACCATATATTTT
cdr3_aa: CASSSPRQVSSGNTIYF

d_call: TRBD2
v_call: TRBV6-1
clone_size: NA
j_call: TRBJ2-2
cdr3_nt: TGTGCCAGCCTAGGAGCGGGGGCCAACACCGGGGAGCTGTTTTTT
cdr3_aa: CASLGAGANTGELFF

d_call: NA
v_call: TRBV27
clone_size: few
j_call: TRBJ1-2
cdr3_nt: TGTGCCAGCAGTTTAAAACAGAGCTATGGCTACACCTTC
cdr3_aa: CASSLKQSYGYTF

d_call: NA
v_call: TRBV4-3
clone_size: NA
j_call: TRBJ2-7
cdr3_nt: TGCGCCAGCAGCCAAGACCGGACAGTATACGAGCAGTACTTC
cdr3_aa: CASSQDRTVYEQYF

d_call: TRBD1
v_call: TRBV5-6
clone_size: few
j_call: TRBJ2-7
cdr3_nt: TGTGCCAGCAGCTTGGGGACAGGGGGCTACGAGCAGTACTTC
cdr3_aa: CASSLGTGGYEQYF

d_call: NA
v_call: TRBV29-1
clone_size: NA
j_call: TRBJ1-4
cdr3_nt: TGCAGCGTTGTTGGAGAGGGTAATGAAAAACTGTTTTTT
cdr3_aa: CSVVGEGNEKLFF

d_call: TRBD2
v_call: TRBV4-3
clone_size: NA
j_call: TRBJ2-3
cdr3_nt: TGCGCCAGCAGCCAAGGTGCTGGGAGCGGGGGGGCCGTCGCAGATACGCAGTATTTT
cdr3_aa: CASSQGAGSGGAVADTQYF

d_call: NA
v_call: TRBV7-9
clone_size: NA
j_call: TRBJ1-2
cdr3_nt: TGTGCCAGCAGCCAGGTGGTGGGGCAGGGGTATGGCTACACCTTC
cdr3_aa: CASSQVVGQGYGYTF

d_call: TRBD1
v_call: TRBV11-2
clone_size: NA
j_call: TRBJ1-6
cdr3_nt: TGTGCCAGCAGCTTAGTCGACAGGGCTCGGAATTCACCCCTCCACTTT
cdr3_aa: CASSLVDRARNSPLHF

d_call: TRBD1
v_call: TRBV6-6
clone_size: NA
j_call: TRBJ1-6
cdr3_nt: TGTGCCAGCAGTTACTCGGGACAGGGAGGGATTTCACCCCTCCACTTT
cdr3_aa: CASSYSGQGGISPLHF

d_call: NA
v_call: TRBV6-6
clone_size: NA
j_call: TRBJ1-1
cdr3_nt: TGTGCCAGTACCGGGACAGAAGCTTTCTTT
cdr3_aa: CASTGTEAFF

d_call: TRBD1
v_call: TRBV7-6
clone_size: NA
j_call: TRBJ1-5
cdr3_nt: TGTGCCAGCAGCTCGGGACAGGGAGGTGATCAGCCCCAGCATTTT
cdr3_aa: CASSSGQGGDQPQHF

d_call: TRBD2
v_call: TRBV6-8
clone_size: NA
j_call: TRBJ2-3
cdr3_nt: TGTGCCAGCAGTTTCCAACATTCATCATTTAGGGAGGGTAGTAGCACAGATACGCAGTATTTT
cdr3_aa: CASSFQHSSFREGSSTDTQYF

d_call: TRBD2
v_call: TRBV7-6
clone_size: NA
j_call: TRBJ2-5
cdr3_nt: TGTGCCAGCAGCTTAGTGGAGGGTAGCGGGGAGACCCAGTACTTC
cdr3_aa: CASSLVEGSGETQYF

d_call: NA
v_call: TRBV13
clone_size: NA
j_call: TRBJ2-5
cdr3_nt: TGTGCCAGCAGCTTTGGGCTCCAAGAGACCCAGTACTTC
cdr3_aa: CASSFGLQETQYF

d_call: TRBD2
v_call: TRBV7-8
clone_size: NA
j_call: TRBJ2-5
cdr3_nt: TGTGCCAGCAGCTTAGTTCCGGGACTAGCGGGGAACTACCAAGAGACCCAGTACTTC
cdr3_aa: CASSLVPGLAGNYQETQYF

d_call: NA
v_call: TRBV5-6
clone_size: NA
j_call: TRBJ2-3
cdr3_nt: TGTGCCAGCAGCTCCGGACTCTCTACCTTTACAGATACGCAGTATTTT
cdr3_aa: CASSSGLSTFTDTQYF

d_call: NA
v_call: TRBV9
clone_size: NA
j_call: TRBJ2-5
cdr3_nt: TGTGCCAGCAGCACCAGAGGGCCGAACCAAGAGACCCAGTACTTC
cdr3_aa: CASSTRGPNQETQYF

d_call: NA
v_call: TRBV30
clone_size: NA
j_call: TRBJ1-1
cdr3_nt: TGTGCCTTCCGGGGTGAGGCCACTGAAGCTTTCTTT
cdr3_aa: CAFRGEATEAFF

d_call: NA
v_call: TRBV5-6
clone_size: once
j_call: TRBJ2-3
cdr3_nt: TGTGCCAGCAGCTTGGATAAGCGGGCCACAGATACGCAGTATTTT
cdr3_aa: CASSLDKRATDTQYF

d_call: TRBD2
v_call: TRBV4-1
clone_size: NA
j_call: TRBJ2-1
cdr3_nt: TGCGCCAGCAGCCAAGATGGTCCGGGGGGGCCCAGCGATGAGCAGTTCTTC
cdr3_aa: CASSQDGPGGPSDEQFF

d_call: TRBD1
v_call: TRBV2
clone_size: NA
j_call: TRBJ1-4
cdr3_nt: TGTGCCAGCAGTGAATTTCAGTCGATGGGACAGGGGGCGAATGAAAAACTGTTTTTT
cdr3_aa: CASSEFQSMGQGANEKLFF

d_call: NA
v_call: TRBV30
clone_size: NA
j_call: TRBJ2-1
cdr3_nt: TGTGCTCTACAAGGGGCGAACTACAATGAGCAGTTCTTC
cdr3_aa: CALQGANYNEQFF

d_call: NA
v_call: TRBV28
clone_size: NA
j_call: TRBJ1-3
cdr3_nt: TGTGCCAGCAGTTTGACAGGAAGCTCTGGAAACACCATATATTTT
cdr3_aa: CASSLTGSSGNTIYF

d_call: NA
v_call: TRBV30
clone_size: NA
j_call: TRBJ1-1
cdr3_nt: TGTGCCTGGAGTGTGAGGGGGACTGAAGCTTTCTTT
cdr3_aa: CAWSVRGTEAFF

d_call: TRBD2
v_call: TRBV28
clone_size: NA
j_call: TRBJ2-1
cdr3_nt: TGTGCCAGCAGTGTGCCTAGCGGGGCCTACAATGAGCAGTTCTTC
cdr3_aa: CASSVPSGAYNEQFF

d_call: TRBD2
v_call: TRBV10-1
clone_size: NA
j_call: TRBJ2-5
cdr3_nt: TGCGCCAGCAGTCCCGGACTAGCGGGGGGTCTGAAAGAGACCCAGTACTTC
cdr3_aa: CASSPGLAGGLKETQYF

d_call: NA
v_call: TRBV12-5
clone_size: once
j_call: TRBJ2-7
cdr3_nt: TGTGCTAGTGGTTCGCTGGACAGCTCCTACGAGCAGTACTTC
cdr3_aa: CASGSLDSSYEQYF

d_call: NA
v_call: TRBV4-1
clone_size: NA
j_call: TRBJ1-1
cdr3_nt: TGCGCCAGCAGCCAAGTTCAGGGCATGAACACTGAAGCTTTCTTT
cdr3_aa: CASSQVQGMNTEAFF

d_call: NA
v_call: TRBV7-6
clone_size: NA
j_call: TRBJ1-1
cdr3_nt: TGTGCCAGCAGCTTAGGGCTTTCCCTGAACACTGAAGCTTTCTTT
cdr3_aa: CASSLGLSLNTEAFF

d_call: NA
v_call: TRBV9
clone_size: NA
j_call: TRBJ2-3
cdr3_nt: TGTGCCAGCAGCGTAGGGGGTAGCGGCACAGATACGCAGTATTTT
cdr3_aa: CASSVGGSGTDTQYF

d_call: NA
v_call: TRBV6-1
clone_size: NA
j_call: TRBJ2-7
cdr3_nt: TGTGCCAGCAGTGATCTGTACGAGCAGTACTTC
cdr3_aa: CASSDLYEQYF

d_call: TRBD2
v_call: TRBV5-4
clone_size: NA
j_call: TRBJ2-1
cdr3_nt: TGTGCCAGCAGCCCTGGACTAGTTATTGCCTACAATGAGCAGTTCTTC
cdr3_aa: CASSPGLVIAYNEQFF

d_call: NA
v_call: TRBV25-1
clone_size: NA
j_call: TRBJ1-1
cdr3_nt: TGTGCCAGCAGTGAAGGGGCGAACACTGAAGCTTTCTTT
cdr3_aa: CASSEGANTEAFF